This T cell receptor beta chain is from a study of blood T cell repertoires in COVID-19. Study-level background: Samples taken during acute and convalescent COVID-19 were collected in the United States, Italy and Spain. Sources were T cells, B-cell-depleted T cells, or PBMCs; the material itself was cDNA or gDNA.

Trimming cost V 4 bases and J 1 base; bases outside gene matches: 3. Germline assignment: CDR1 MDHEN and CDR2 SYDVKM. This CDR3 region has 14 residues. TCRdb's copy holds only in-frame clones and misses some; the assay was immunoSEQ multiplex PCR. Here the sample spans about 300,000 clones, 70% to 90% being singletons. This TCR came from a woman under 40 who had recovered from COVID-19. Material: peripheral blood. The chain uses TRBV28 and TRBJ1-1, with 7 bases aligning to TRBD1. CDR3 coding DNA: TGTGCCAGCAGTTCCTGGACAGGGAACACTGAAGCTTTCTTT. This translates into CASSSWTGNTEAFF.